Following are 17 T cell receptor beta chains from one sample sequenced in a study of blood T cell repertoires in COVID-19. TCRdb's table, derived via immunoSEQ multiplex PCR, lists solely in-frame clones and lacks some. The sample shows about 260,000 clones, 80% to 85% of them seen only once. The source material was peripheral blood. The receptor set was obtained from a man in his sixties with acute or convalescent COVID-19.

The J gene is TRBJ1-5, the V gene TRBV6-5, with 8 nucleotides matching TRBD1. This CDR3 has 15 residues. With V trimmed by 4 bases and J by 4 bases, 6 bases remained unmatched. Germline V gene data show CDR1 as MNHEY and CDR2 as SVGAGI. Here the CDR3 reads CASSSARTGNQPQHF. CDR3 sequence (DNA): TGTGCCAGCAGTTCCGCCCGGACAGGGAATCAGCCCCAGCATTTT.

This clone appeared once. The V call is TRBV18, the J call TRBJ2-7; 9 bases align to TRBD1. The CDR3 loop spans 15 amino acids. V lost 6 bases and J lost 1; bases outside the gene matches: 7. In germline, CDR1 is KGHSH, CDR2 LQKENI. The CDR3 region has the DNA TGTGCCAGCTCGGCAACAGGGGGCTCTTCCTACGAGCAGTACTTC. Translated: CASSATGGSSYEQYF.

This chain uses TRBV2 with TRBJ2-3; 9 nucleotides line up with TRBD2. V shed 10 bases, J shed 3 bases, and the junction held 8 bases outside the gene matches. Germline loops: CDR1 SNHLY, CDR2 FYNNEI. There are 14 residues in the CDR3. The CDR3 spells CATVAGEVTDTQYF. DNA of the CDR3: TGTGCCACCGTAGCGGGGGAGGTAACAGATACGCAGTATTTT.

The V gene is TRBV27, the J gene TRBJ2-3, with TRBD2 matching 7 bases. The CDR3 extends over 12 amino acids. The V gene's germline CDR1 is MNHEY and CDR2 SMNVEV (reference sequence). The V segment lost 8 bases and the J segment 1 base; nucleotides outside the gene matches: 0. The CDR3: CASRGGTDTQYF. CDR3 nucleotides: TGTGCCAGCCGGGGGGGCACAGATACGCAGTATTTT.

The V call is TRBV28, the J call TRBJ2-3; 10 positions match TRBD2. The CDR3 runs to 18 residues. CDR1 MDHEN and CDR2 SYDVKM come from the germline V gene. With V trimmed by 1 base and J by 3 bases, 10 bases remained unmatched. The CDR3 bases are TGTGCCAGCAGTTTATTTGAACTAGCGGGAACTCAGACAGATACGCAGTATTTT. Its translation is CASSLFELAGTQTDTQYF.

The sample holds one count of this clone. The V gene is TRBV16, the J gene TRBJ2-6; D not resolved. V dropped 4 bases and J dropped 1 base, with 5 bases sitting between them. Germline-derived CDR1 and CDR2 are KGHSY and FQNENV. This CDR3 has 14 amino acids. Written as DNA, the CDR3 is TGTGCCAGCAGCCGGAGATCTGGGGCCAACGTCCTGACTTTC. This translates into CASSRRSGANVLTF.

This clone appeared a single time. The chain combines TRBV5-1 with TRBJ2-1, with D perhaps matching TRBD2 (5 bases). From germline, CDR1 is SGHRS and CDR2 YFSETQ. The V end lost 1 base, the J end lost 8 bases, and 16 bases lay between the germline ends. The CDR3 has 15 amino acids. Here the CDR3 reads CASSLPTGGGDEQFF. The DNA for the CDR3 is TGCGCCAGCAGCTTGCCCACTGGAGGTGGGGATGAGCAGTTCTTC. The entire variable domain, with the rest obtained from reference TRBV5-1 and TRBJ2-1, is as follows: KAGVTQTPRYLIKTRGQQVTLSCSPISGHRSVSWYQQTPGQGLQFLFEYFSETQRNKGNFPGRFSGRQFSNSRSEMNVSTLELGDSALYLCASSLPTGGGDEQFFGPGTRLTVL.

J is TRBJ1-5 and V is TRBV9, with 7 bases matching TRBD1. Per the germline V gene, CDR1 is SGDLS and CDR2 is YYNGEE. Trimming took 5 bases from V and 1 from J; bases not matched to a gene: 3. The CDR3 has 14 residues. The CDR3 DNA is TGTGCCAGCAGTCAGACAGGGAGCAATCAGCCCCAGCATTTT. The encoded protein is CASSQTGSNQPQHF.

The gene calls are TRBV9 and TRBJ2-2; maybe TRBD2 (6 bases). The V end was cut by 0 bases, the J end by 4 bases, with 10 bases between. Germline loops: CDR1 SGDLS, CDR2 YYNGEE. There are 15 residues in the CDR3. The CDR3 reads CASSVVAGITGELFF. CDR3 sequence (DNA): TGTGCCAGCAGCGTAGTTGCGGGGATCACCGGGGAGCTGTTTTTT.

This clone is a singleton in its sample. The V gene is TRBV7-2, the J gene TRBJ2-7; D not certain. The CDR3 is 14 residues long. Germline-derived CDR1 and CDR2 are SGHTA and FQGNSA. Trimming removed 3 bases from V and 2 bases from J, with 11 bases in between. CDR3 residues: CASSFGGMPYEQYF. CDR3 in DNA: TGTGCCAGCAGCTTTGGCGGTATGCCCTACGAGCAGTACTTC.

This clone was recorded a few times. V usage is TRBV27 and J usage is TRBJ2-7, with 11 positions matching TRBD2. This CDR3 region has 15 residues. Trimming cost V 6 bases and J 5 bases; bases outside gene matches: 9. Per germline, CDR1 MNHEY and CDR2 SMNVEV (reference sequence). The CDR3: CASRNLAGGPNEQYF. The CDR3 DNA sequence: TGTGCCAGCAGAAATTTAGCGGGAGGGCCGAACGAGCAGTACTTC.

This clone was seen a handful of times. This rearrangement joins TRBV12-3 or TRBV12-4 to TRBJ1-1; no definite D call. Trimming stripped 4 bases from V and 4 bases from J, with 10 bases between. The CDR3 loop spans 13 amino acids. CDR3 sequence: CASSSWAGTEAFF. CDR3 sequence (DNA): TGTGCCAGCAGTTCATGGGCGGGCACTGAAGCTTTCTTT.

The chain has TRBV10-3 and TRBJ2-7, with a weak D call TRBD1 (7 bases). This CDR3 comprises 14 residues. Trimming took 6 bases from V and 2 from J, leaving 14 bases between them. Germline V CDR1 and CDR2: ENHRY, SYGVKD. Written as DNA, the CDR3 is TGTGCCATCAGCACAGGGGAGGTGACCTACGAGCAGTACTTC. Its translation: CAISTGEVTYEQYF.

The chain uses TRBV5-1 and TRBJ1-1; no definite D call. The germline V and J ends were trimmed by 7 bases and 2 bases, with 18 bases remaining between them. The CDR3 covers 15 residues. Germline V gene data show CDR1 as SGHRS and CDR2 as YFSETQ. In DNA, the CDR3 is TGCGCCAGCTCCGTAACGACCGGGTTAAACACTGAAGCTTTCTTT. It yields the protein CASSVTTGLNTEAFF.

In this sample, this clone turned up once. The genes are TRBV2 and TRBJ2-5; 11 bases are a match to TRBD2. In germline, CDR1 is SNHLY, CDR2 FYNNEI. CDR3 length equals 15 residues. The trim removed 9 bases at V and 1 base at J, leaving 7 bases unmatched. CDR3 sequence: CASRTSGSSQETQYF. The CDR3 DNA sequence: TGTGCCAGTAGGACTAGCGGGTCTTCCCAAGAGACCCAGTACTTC. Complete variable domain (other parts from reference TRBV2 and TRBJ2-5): EPEVTQTPSHQVTQMGQEVILRCVPISNHLYFYWYRQILGQKVEFLVSFYNNEISEKSEIFDDQFSVERPDGSNFTLKIRSTKLEDSAMYFCASRTSGSSQETQYFGPGTRLLVL.

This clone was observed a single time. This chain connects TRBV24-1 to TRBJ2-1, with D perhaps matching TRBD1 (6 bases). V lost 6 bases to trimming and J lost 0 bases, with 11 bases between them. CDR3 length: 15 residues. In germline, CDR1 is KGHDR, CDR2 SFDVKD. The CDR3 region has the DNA TGTGCCACCAGTCAGGGGATAAGCTCCTACAATGAGCAGTTCTTC. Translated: CATSQGISSYNEQFF.

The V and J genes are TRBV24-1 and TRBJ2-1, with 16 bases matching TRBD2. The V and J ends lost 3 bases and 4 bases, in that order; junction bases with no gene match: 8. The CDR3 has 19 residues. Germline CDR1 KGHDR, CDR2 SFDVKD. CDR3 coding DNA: TGTGCCACCAGTGATGGGGGGACTAGCGGGAGGGCCTTATACAATGAGCAGTTCTTC. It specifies CATSDGGTSGRALYNEQFF.